There are many counts of the clone carrying this T cell receptor (beta chain). The data are from a study of Graves' ophthalmopathy and Graves' hyperthyroidism. TCR beta CDR3 amplification used RNA transcripts. After a first-round RT-PCR with HTBI primers, a second-round multiplex PCR was run. TCRdb independently ran MiXCR on the multiplex PCR reads; one entry per CDR3 protein. The sample yields 740,000 or so distinct CDR3 sequences, about 44% seen once. The CDR3 covers 12 residues. Germline-derived CDR1 and CDR2 are DFQATT and SNEGSKA (reference sequence). The V and J genes are TRBV20-1 and TRBJ1-2; D gene unclear. Sequencing was carried out using peripheral blood. This receptor was taken from an adult man with Graves' ophthalmopathy. CDR3 coding DNA: TGCAGAGTCATAGACAACGTCTATGGCTACACCTTC. It specifies CRVIDNVYGYTF.